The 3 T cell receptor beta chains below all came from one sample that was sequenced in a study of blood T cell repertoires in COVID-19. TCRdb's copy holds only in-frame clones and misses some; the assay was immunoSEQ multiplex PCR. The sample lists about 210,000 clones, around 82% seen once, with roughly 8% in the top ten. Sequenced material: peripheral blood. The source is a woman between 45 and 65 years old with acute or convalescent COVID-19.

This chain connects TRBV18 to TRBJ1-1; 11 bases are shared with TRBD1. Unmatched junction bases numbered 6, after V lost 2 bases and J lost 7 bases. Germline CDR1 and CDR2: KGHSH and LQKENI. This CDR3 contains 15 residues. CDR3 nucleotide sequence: TGTGCCAGCTCACCAACGGGACAGGGGGGAGTTGAAGCTTTCTTT. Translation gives CASSPTGQGGVEAFF.

The chain's CDR3 is CASSSGGRETQYF. The CDR3 nucleotides are TGTGCCAGCAGCTCAGGGGGCAGAGAGACCCAGTACTTC. The rearrangement links TRBV5-6 to TRBJ2-5; 8 nucleotides agree with TRBD1. This CDR3 comprises 13 residues. Unmatched junction bases numbered 2, after V lost 3 bases and J lost 4 bases. The germline V gene encodes CDR1 SGHDT and CDR2 YYEEEE.

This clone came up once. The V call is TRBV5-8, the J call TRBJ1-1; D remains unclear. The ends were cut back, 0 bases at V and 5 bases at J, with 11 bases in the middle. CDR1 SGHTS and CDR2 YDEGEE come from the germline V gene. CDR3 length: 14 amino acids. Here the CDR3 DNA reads TGTGCCAGCAGCTTGGTTAGTCAGAGGACTGAAGCTTTCTTT. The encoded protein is CASSLVSQRTEAFF.